Below, 25 T cell receptor beta chains from the same sample are listed, as sequenced in a study of T cell repertoires in cytomegalovirus infection. Using its own MiXCR run on the reads, TCRdb lists one record per CDR3 protein. Of under 150,000 distinct CDR3 sequences listed, 8.8% were seen once; the top ten hold 10%. The specimen was PBMCs. These receptor sequences come from a human donor in good health (CMV status not recorded). Some clones in this sample may be carry-over from other donors' samples.

This clonotype has at least ten counts. The gene calls are TRBV6-2 or TRBV6-3 and TRBJ1-2; 10 positions match TRBD1. This CDR3 is 18 amino acids long. Germline V gene sequence: CDR1 MNHEY, CDR2 SVGEGT. The V segment lost 2 bases and the J segment 4 bases; nucleotides outside the gene matches: 13. CDR3 DNA: TGTGCCAGCAGTTACATCCTGGGACAGGGGTTCGGTTCCTATGGCTACACCTTC. Amino acid sequence: CASSYILGQGFGSYGYTF.

This clonotype was observed at least ten times. This rearrangement joins TRBV25-1 to TRBJ1-1; D may be TRBD1 (5 bases). This CDR3 has 16 residues. Per the germline V gene, CDR1 is MGHDK and CDR2 is SYGVNS. Trimming removed 2 bases from V and 5 bases from J, with 18 bases in between. CDR3 bases: TGTGCCAGCAGTGAAGGGGGAGGACAAGTAAGGACTGAAGCTTTCTTT. Encoded protein: CASSEGGGQVRTEAFF.

This clonotype was picked up many times. The J gene is TRBJ1-1, the V gene TRBV5-1; no definite D call. V was shortened by 5 bases and J by 0 bases, with 11 bases between the two germline ends. Germline CDR1 SGHRS, CDR2 YFSETQ. The CDR3 runs 14 residues. The CDR3 here is CASSYGPMNTEAFF. In DNA, the CDR3 is TGCGCCAGCAGTTACGGACCGATGAACACTGAAGCTTTCTTT.

Many counts were recorded for this clonotype. The chain couples TRBV6-2 or TRBV6-3 to TRBJ2-3; 9 nucleotides agree with TRBD2. The CDR3 length is 15 residues. With 5 bases clipped from V and 6 bases from J, the junction kept 9 bases outside the gene matches. Germline V gives CDR1 MNHEY, CDR2 SVGEGT. Here the CDR3 reads CASSHLAGGRDTQYF. The CDR3 DNA reads as TGTGCCAGCAGTCATCTGGCGGGGGGGAGGGATACGCAGTATTTT.

This clonotype was seen repeatedly, ten times or more. The chain carries TRBV7-2 and TRBJ2-1, with TRBD2 matching 12 bases. Looked up from germline, CDR1 is SGHTA and CDR2 is FQGNSA. The CDR3 has 16 amino acids. The J segment lost 8 bases and the V segment lost 6 bases, leaving 11 bases of the junction unmatched. In DNA, the CDR3 is TGTGCCAGCAGTTTTCCTCTAGCGGGGGGGATCGATGAGCAGTTCTTC. This encodes CASSFPLAGGIDEQFF. Filled out from reference TRBV7-2 and TRBJ2-1, the complete variable domain reads GAGVSQSPSNKVTEKGKDVELRCDPISGHTALYWYRQSLGQGLEFLIYFQGNSAPDKSGLPSDRFSAERTGGSVSTLTIQRTQQEDSAVYLCASSFPLAGGIDEQFFGPGTRLTVL.

This clonotype was observed many times. The gene calls are TRBV7-3 and TRBJ1-3; 7 positions match TRBD1. V lost 5 bases and J lost 5; bases outside the gene matches: 12. This CDR3 is built from 16 residues. Germline assignment: CDR1 SGHTA and CDR2 FQGTGA. The CDR3 here is CASSIFRTGQRNTIYF. CDR3 coding DNA: TGTGCCAGCAGCATCTTTCGGACAGGTCAAAGAAACACCATATATTTT.

This clonotype came up many times. The chain links TRBV7-2 to TRBJ2-6; possibly TRBD1 for D (6 bases). The CDR3 consists of 13 residues. Germline V gene data show CDR1 as SGHTA and CDR2 as FQGNSA. V was pared by 6 bases and J by 4 bases, with 7 bases between. The CDR3 DNA follows: TGTGCCAGCAGACAGGGCGGGGCCAACGTCCTGACTTTC. Translated: CASRQGGANVLTF.

This rearrangement joins TRBV18 to TRBJ2-5; D not resolved. Germline V lookup: CDR1 KGHSH, CDR2 LQKENI. This CDR3 region has 12 residues. V lost 3 bases and J lost 5, with 7 bases in between. CDR3 protein: CASSPRPETQYF. CDR3 in DNA: TGTGCCAGCTCACCGCGTCCGGAGACCCAGTACTTC.

This clonotype was seen ten or more times. The chain combines TRBV7-9 with TRBJ2-5, with 8 positions matching TRBD2. The CDR3 is made up of 15 amino acids. V was clipped by 2 bases and J by 2 bases; unmatched bases: 4. Germline assignment: CDR1 SEHNR and CDR2 FQNEAQ (reference sequence). The CDR3 sequence: CASSLRSGGQETQYF. The CDR3 DNA reads TGTGCCAGCAGCTTAAGGTCGGGAGGGCAAGAGACCCAGTACTTC. The entire variable domain, with the rest obtained from reference TRBV7-9 and TRBJ2-5, is as follows: DTGVSQNPRHKITKRGQNVTFRCDPISEHNRLYWYRQTLGQGPEFLTYFQNEAQLEKSRLLSDRFSAERPKGSFSTLEIQRTEQGDSAMYLCASSLRSGGQETQYFGPGTRLLVL.

This chain joins TRBV5-1 and TRBJ2-3, with D maybe TRBD2 (6 bases). The V gene lost 0 bases and the J gene lost 3 bases, with 11 bases spanning the gap. The germline V gene has CDR1 SGHRS and CDR2 YFSETQ. This CDR3 has 15 residues. The CDR3 nucleotides are TGCGCCAGCAGCTTGGGGGAGGCGACAACAGATACGCAGTATTTT. It yields the protein CASSLGEATTDTQYF.

The table lists this clonotype with a few counts. This chain uses TRBV12-3 or TRBV12-4 with TRBJ1-3; TRBD1 matches at 7 bases. V shed 6 bases, J shed 8 bases, and the junction held 13 bases outside the gene matches. The CDR3 is made up of 15 amino acids. This CDR3 reads CASRLSTGDLDTIYF. Here the CDR3 DNA reads TGTGCCAGCAGGCTCTCCACAGGGGATTTGGACACCATATATTTT.

This clonotype was picked up many times. The chain uses TRBV28 and TRBJ1-5; D is unclear. V was trimmed by 2 bases and J by 13 bases, leaving 18 bases between them. This CDR3 spans 14 amino acids. In germline, CDR1 is MDHEN, CDR2 SYDVKM. The DNA of the CDR3 is TGTGCCAGCAGTTTACCCGTTCCCCCTGGTTCTCAGCATTTT. It yields the protein CASSLPVPPGSQHF.

This clonotype was recorded at least ten times. The rearrangement joins TRBV7-2 to TRBJ2-5; TRBD2 is a possible D gene (7 bases). Trimming shortened V by 5 bases and J by 4 bases, and 17 bases separated the two germline ends. Germline V lookup: CDR1 SGHTA, CDR2 FQGNSA. The CDR3 is 15 residues long. As DNA, the CDR3 is TGTGCCAGCAGCCCGAGCCGGGGGGCACGAGAGACCCAGTACTTC. It specifies CASSPSRGARETQYF.

This clonotype was counted ten times or more. The chain recombines TRBV2 with TRBJ2-3; D gene uncertain. V was pared by 0 bases and J by 3 bases, with 1 base between. Germline CDR1 SNHLY, CDR2 FYNNEI. The CDR3 runs to 12 residues. The chain's CDR3 is CASSEATDTQYF. CDR3 nucleotides: TGTGCCAGCAGTGAAGCGACAGATACGCAGTATTTT.

There are many counts of this clonotype. V and J are TRBV2 and TRBJ1-5, with unresolved D. Deletions cut 7 bases from V and 2 bases from J, with 9 bases between. Per the germline V gene, CDR1 is SNHLY and CDR2 is FYNNEI. The CDR3 sequence is 13 residues long. In DNA, the CDR3 is TGTGCCAGCACCCGCTGGCGCAATCAGCCCCAGCATTTT. Translated, it gives CASTRWRNQPQHF.

In this sample, this clonotype turned up many times. The chain couples TRBV7-3 to TRBJ2-2, with D maybe TRBD1 (5 bases). The CDR3 has 14 amino acids. V shed 6 bases and J shed 0 bases, with 8 bases lying between them. Per the germline V gene, CDR1 is SGHTA and CDR2 is FQGTGA. This CDR3 reads CASRKDTNTGELFF. Here the CDR3 DNA reads TGTGCCAGCAGGAAGGACACGAACACCGGGGAGCTGTTTTTT.

This clonotype was counted many times. This chain uses TRBV20-1 with TRBJ1-3; no clear D gene. The CDR3 loop spans 14 amino acids. The germline V gene encodes CDR1 DFQATT and CDR2 SNEGSKA (reference sequence). The V and J ends lost 3 bases and 1 base respectively, with 10 bases between them. The CDR3: CSASPGSSGNTIYF. CDR3 DNA: TGCAGTGCTAGTCCGGGATCTTCTGGAAACACCATATATTTT.

This clonotype was counted at least ten times. The chain employs TRBV7-2 and TRBJ1-5; D is unresolved. From germline, CDR1 is SGHTA and CDR2 FQGNSA. Trimming stripped 5 bases from V and 7 bases from J, with 12 bases between. The CDR3 has 13 residues. The CDR3 DNA is TGTGCCAGCAGCGCCCGGTTGAGGCAGCCCCAGCATTTT. Residues: CASSARLRQPQHF.

This clonotype was detected a few times. V gene TRBV12-3 or TRBV12-4 combines with J gene TRBJ2-1, with TRBD2 identical over 13 bases. V lost 6 bases, J lost 5 bases, and 7 bases stayed unmatched. The CDR3 covers 16 residues. The CDR3 spells CASSTGTSGENNEQFF. The CDR3, as DNA: TGTGCCAGCAGCACGGGGACTAGCGGGGAAAACAATGAGCAGTTCTTC.

The CDR3 reads CSARDAGVSYNEQFF. The DNA for the CDR3 is TGCAGTGCTAGAGATGCGGGGGTGTCCTACAATGAGCAGTTCTTC. The chain couples TRBV20-1 to TRBJ2-1; 7 bases map to TRBD2. Germline trimming cut 0 bases from V and 1 base from J; bases unmatched to any gene: 3. CDR1 is DFQATT, CDR2 SNEGSKA, per germline (reference sequence). The CDR3 consists of 15 residues.

This clonotype was detected ten times or more. The V and J genes are TRBV7-9 and TRBJ1-1, with a possible D match to TRBD1 (5 bases). Trimming removed 3 bases at V and 4 bases at J, with 12 bases between. Germline V gene data show CDR1 as SEHNR and CDR2 as FQNEAQ (reference sequence). There are 14 residues in the CDR3. The CDR3 sequence is CASSLGVTGTEAFF. CDR3 nucleotide sequence: TGTGCCAGCAGCTTGGGGGTCACAGGCACTGAAGCTTTCTTT.

This clonotype came up many times. The chain has TRBV7-2 and TRBJ2-5; D might be TRBD1 (6 bases). V lost 5 bases and J lost 5, with 18 bases in between. CDR1 and CDR2 from the germline V gene are SGHTA and FQGNSA. This CDR3 is built from 15 residues. Here the CDR3 reads CASSDRPRGSETQYF. The CDR3 coding sequence is TGTGCCAGCAGCGACCGGCCAAGGGGGTCTGAGACCCAGTACTTC.

The rearrangement uses TRBV5-1 and TRBJ1-1; TRBD1 matches 7 bases. Germline V gives CDR1 SGHRS, CDR2 YFSETQ. The CDR3 runs 16 residues. The V and J ends lost 3 bases and 5 bases, in that order; junction bases with no gene match: 13. CDR3 residues: CASSSNALQGNTEAFF. CDR3 DNA sequence: TGCGCCAGCAGCTCAAATGCATTACAGGGGAATACTGAAGCTTTCTTT.

The chain combines TRBV5-1 with TRBJ2-1; 7 bases match TRBD1. J was trimmed by 6 bases and V by 6 bases; bases with no gene match: 15. The CDR3 runs 16 residues. Germline CDR1 is SGHRS and CDR2 is YFSETQ. This CDR3 is CASTTGVKVGSNEQFF. DNA of the CDR3: TGCGCCAGCACCACAGGGGTTAAGGTGGGGTCCAATGAGCAGTTCTTC.

This clonotype was counted ten times or more. The rearrangement uses TRBV7-2 and TRBJ1-2; no reliable D call. V lost 2 bases and J lost 0, with 4 bases in between. The germline V gene encodes CDR1 SGHTA and CDR2 FQGNSA. CDR3 length: 13 amino acids. CDR3 nucleotides: TGTGCCAGCAGCTTAAGGGCTAACTATGGCTACACCTTC. Amino acids: CASSLRANYGYTF.